This T cell receptor beta chain was sequenced in a study of blood T cell repertoires in COVID-19. Ages ranged from about 18 to 89 years, with residence in 24 US areas. Clinical histories supplied by participants themselves formed the basis of cohort assignment. Each recovered donor of Cohort 3 presented with two negative PCRs, clearance, or symptom resolution. The table came from immunoSEQ multiplex PCR; TCRdb's copy has only in-frame clones and leaves some out. The table has 250,000 to 300,000 clones, just under 90% seen once. This clone was picked up a small number of times. Sequencing was performed on PBMCs or T cells enriched from blood (not recorded which). This clonotype originated in a woman in her fifties or sixties who had recovered from COVID-19.

The CDR3 is CATSDPRELNEKLFF. DNA for the CDR3: TGTGCCACCAGTGATCCCCGGGAGCTTAATGAAAAACTGTTTTTT. This chain connects TRBV24-1 to TRBJ1-4; D gene unclear. CDR1 and CDR2 from the germline V gene are KGHDR and SFDVKD. This CDR3 spans 15 amino acids. V was cut by 3 bases and J by 4 bases, with 11 bases left in between.